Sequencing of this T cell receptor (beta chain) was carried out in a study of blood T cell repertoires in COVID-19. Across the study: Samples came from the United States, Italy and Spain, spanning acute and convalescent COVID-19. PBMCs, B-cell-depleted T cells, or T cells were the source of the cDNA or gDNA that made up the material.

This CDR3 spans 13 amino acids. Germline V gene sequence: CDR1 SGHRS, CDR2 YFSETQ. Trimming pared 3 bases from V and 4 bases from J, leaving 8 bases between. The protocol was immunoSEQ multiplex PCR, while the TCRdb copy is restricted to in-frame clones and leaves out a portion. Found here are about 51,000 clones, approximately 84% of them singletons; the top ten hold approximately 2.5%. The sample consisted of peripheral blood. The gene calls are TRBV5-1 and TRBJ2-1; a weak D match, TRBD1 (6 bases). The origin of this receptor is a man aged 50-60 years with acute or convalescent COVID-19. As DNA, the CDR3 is TGCGCCAGCAGCTCGGACAGTTACAATGAGCAGTTCTTC. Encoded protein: CASSSDSYNEQFF.